This record looks at one T cell receptor (beta chain) sequence and its context. Its specificity is unknown. CDR3 size: 12 residues. Between the trimmed V and J ends, which lost 6 bases and 6 bases, there was a span of 11 bases. Germline loops: CDR1 MDHEN, CDR2 SYDVKM. The entirety of the isolated RNA underwent reverse transcription, so expressed TCRB transcripts were sequenced. TCRdb's table, derived via immunoSEQ multiplex PCR, lists solely in-frame clones and lacks some. The sample holds about 280,000 clones, approximately 15% seen once. This record belongs to a study of beta chain features in type 1 diabetes. Study-wide results and limits: Insertion counts at VDJ junctions were lower in type 1 diabetes patients, who also showed more deletions there. Within the patient group, naive, central memory and Treg TCRB repertoires appeared more similar to each other than within healthy donors. Among patients with Type 1 diabetes, TCRB CDR3s were moderately but significantly shorter in every one of the four CD4+ subsets.

A heparinised blood draw that averaged about 120 mL was obtained once from each donor. Researchers reported sorting CD4+ naive, central memory, regulatory and stem cell-like memory cells via CD45RO/CCR7/CD25/CD127/CD95/CD27. The chain couples TRBV28 to TRBJ1-2, with D maybe TRBD1 (5 bases). Source material: naive CD4+ T cells from blood. This clonotype was sampled from a man younger than 30 with type 1 diabetes. The CDR3 loop reads CASRNSGHGYTF. The CDR3 nucleotides are TGTGCCAGCAGGAACTCAGGGCATGGCTACACCTTC.